This TCR beta chain comes out of a study of blood T cell repertoires in COVID-19. Study in general: Material from acute and convalescent COVID-19 was sourced from the United States, Italy and Spain. PBMCs, B-cell-depleted T cells, or T cells provided the cDNA or gDNA that made up the material.

The CDR3 contains 14 residues. Germline CDR1 SGHTA, CDR2 FQGNSA. V was clipped by 5 bases and J by 9 bases, with 14 bases between them. Assay used: immunoSEQ multiplex PCR; TCRdb lists only in-frame clones, some missing. Among 55,000 to 85,000 clones, more than 75% were seen once, and the ten largest hold under 13%. This chain links TRBV7-2 with TRBJ2-6, with D tentatively TRBD2 (6 bases). Sequences were obtained from peripheral blood. The TCR sequence derives from a woman in her late teens or twenties with acute or convalescent COVID-19. CDR3 DNA: TGTGCCAGCAGCATATCCAGGACTAACAACGTCCTGACTTTC. It encodes CASSISRTNNVLTF.